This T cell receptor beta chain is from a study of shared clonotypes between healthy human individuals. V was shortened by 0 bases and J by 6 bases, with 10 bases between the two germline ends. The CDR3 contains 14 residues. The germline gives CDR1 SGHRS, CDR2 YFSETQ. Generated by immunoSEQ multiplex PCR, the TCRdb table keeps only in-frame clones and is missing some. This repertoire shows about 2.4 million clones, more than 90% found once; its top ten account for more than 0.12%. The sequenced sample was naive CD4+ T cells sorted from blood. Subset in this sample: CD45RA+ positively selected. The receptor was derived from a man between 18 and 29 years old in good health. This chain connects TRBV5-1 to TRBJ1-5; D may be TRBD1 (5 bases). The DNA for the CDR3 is TGCGCCAGCAGCTTGGCGGGGGACGGTCAGCCCCAGCATTTT. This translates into CASSLAGDGQPQHF.